The 29 T cell receptor beta chains below come from one sample, sequenced in a study of blood T cells in healthy people across ages. For the second PCR, which ran for roughly 6 to 12 cycles, a sample-barcoded 5' primer and a J-beta primer mix were used. TCRdb reprocessed the 5' RACE reads with MiXCR, giving one entry per CDR3 protein. The table has about 1.4 million distinct CDR3 sequences, roughly 60% seen once; the top ten hold 6.5% to 8%. Sample: blood. These TCRs come from a man between 18 and 29 years old in good health.

V gene TRBV10-3 combines with J gene TRBJ1-2; 8 nucleotides line up with TRBD1. V gave up 5 bases and J gave up 5 bases; unmatched junction bases: 4. This CDR3 contains 13 residues. Germline V gene sequence: CDR1 ENHRY, CDR2 SYGVKD. The CDR3 protein is CAISPGQEYGYTF. CDR3 nucleotides: TGTGCCATCAGTCCGGGACAGGAATATGGCTACACCTTC.

This clonotype appeared once. This sequence joins TRBV10-1 and TRBJ1-5; possible D gene TRBD1, 6 bases. CDR1 is WNHNN and CDR2 is SYGVQD in the germline V gene (reference sequence). V lost 10 bases and J 0 bases, leaving 13 bases between the germline ends. The CDR3 length is 14 residues. CDR3 sequence (DNA): TGCGCCATGGAGGGACAATCTAGCAATCAGCCCCAGCATTTT. Amino acid sequence: CAMEGQSSNQPQHF.

This sequence joins TRBV7-9 and TRBJ1-6; 10 bases are shared with TRBD1. Unmatched junction bases numbered 8, after V lost 5 bases and J lost 7 bases. The V gene's germline CDR1 is SEHNR and CDR2 FQNEAQ (reference sequence). This CDR3 has 16 residues. CDR3 DNA sequence: TGTGCCAGCAGCGTGCCGGGGACAGGGGTCAATTCACCCCTCCACTTT. It specifies CASSVPGTGVNSPLHF.

CDR3 sequence: CASSLWLAGGPGYNEQFF. CDR3 nucleotide sequence: TGTGCCAGCAGCTTATGGCTAGCGGGAGGGCCGGGATACAATGAGCAGTTCTTC. The V and J genes are TRBV7-2 and TRBJ2-1, with 12 bases fitting TRBD2. Germline CDR1 is SGHTA and CDR2 is FQGNSA. This CDR3 is built from 18 residues. V lost 2 bases, J lost 4 bases, and 9 bases stayed unmatched. Full variable domain (remainder filled in from reference TRBV7-2 and TRBJ2-1): GAGVSQSPSNKVTEKGKDVELRCDPISGHTALYWYRQSLGQGLEFLIYFQGNSAPDKSGLPSDRFSAERTGGSVSTLTIQRTQQEDSAVYLCASSLWLAGGPGYNEQFFGPGTRLTVL.

The rearrangement uses TRBV3-1 and TRBJ2-2; 9 nucleotides agree with TRBD1. With V trimmed by 2 bases and J by 1 base, 2 bases remained unmatched. Germline V CDR1 and CDR2: LGHDT, YNNKEL (reference sequence). The CDR3 has 16 amino acids. CDR3 in DNA: TGTGCCAGCAGCCAAACGGGACAGGGGAACACCGGGGAGCTGTTTTTT. It specifies CASSQTGQGNTGELFF. The full variable domain, with the rest looked up from reference TRBV3-1 and TRBJ2-2, is DTAVSQTPKYLVTQMGNDKSIKCEQNLGHDTMYWYKQDSKKFLKIMFSYNNKELIINETVPNRFSPKSPDKAHLNLHINSLELGDSAVYFCASSQTGQGNTGELFFGEGSRLTVL.

This clonotype was picked up one time. The chain uses TRBV6-1 and TRBJ2-3; TRBD2 matches at 13 bases. Germline V lookup: CDR1 MNHNS, CDR2 SASEGT. The CDR3 loop spans 19 amino acids. V dropped 6 bases and J dropped 7; count of bases not matched to a gene: 19. The CDR3 loop reads CASSSSYPGLAGDPYTQYF. CDR3 coding DNA: TGTGCCAGCAGCTCTTCCTATCCTGGACTAGCGGGGGACCCATATACGCAGTATTTT.

J is TRBJ2-1 and V is TRBV2, with TRBD1 as a possible D gene (6 bases). The CDR3 covers 14 residues. The V end was cut by 3 bases, the J end by 5 bases, with 11 bases between. Germline V CDR1 and CDR2: SNHLY, FYNNEI. The CDR3, as DNA: TGTGCCAGCAGTGAGGGGGCACGGAACAATGAGCAGTTCTTC. Translating gives CASSEGARNNEQFF.

This clonotype has just a few counts. The V call is TRBV27, the J call TRBJ1-6, with unresolved D. The length of the CDR3 is 15 residues. The V gene's germline CDR1 is MNHEY and CDR2 SMNVEV (reference sequence). The V end was cut by 7 bases, the J end by 3 bases, with 13 bases between. The CDR3 reads CASTLVGSYNSPLHF. Here the CDR3 DNA reads TGTGCCAGCACCCTAGTAGGGAGCTATAATTCACCCCTCCACTTT.

For the CDR3, the DNA is TGTGCCAGCAGCCCCAGGTGGACTAGCGATGAGCAGTTCTTC. Translating it yields CASSPRWTSDEQFF. The chain is built from TRBV7-9 and TRBJ2-1, with 9 bases fitting TRBD2. Trimming at V came to 5 bases and at J to 8 bases, leaving 7 bases not matched to a gene. The germline V gene has CDR1 SEHNR and CDR2 FQNEAQ (reference sequence). The CDR3 totals 14 residues.

This clonotype was detected many times. The rearrangement links TRBV20-1 to TRBJ2-7; TRBD2 aligns across 11 bases. Germline V gives CDR1 DFQATT, CDR2 SNEGSKA (reference sequence). V lost 4 bases, J lost 3 bases, and 14 bases stayed unmatched. The CDR3 is made up of 17 amino acids. The CDR3 nucleotides are TGCAGTGCTAACCCTCTTTTAGCGGGAGGGCCTAACTACGAGCAGTACTTC. It yields the protein CSANPLLAGGPNYEQYF.

The chain links TRBV3-1 to TRBJ2-1; 9 bases agree with TRBD2. The J call is doubtful: the DNA matches TRBJ2-7 better. CDR3 length: 15 amino acids. Germline CDR1 is LGHDT and CDR2 is YNNKEL (reference sequence). In nucleotides, the CDR3 is TGTGCCAGCAGCCAAGAGAATAGCGGGAGCTTTGTGCAGTACTTC. Translated, it gives CASSQENSGSFVQYF.

The chain is built from TRBV20-1 and TRBJ2-1, with 8 bases lining up with TRBD2. This CDR3 has 16 amino acids. From germline, CDR1 is DFQATT and CDR2 SNEGSKA (reference sequence). The V gene end was trimmed by 0 bases and the J gene end by 4 bases; junction bases not matched to a gene: 8. The DNA of the CDR3 is TGCAGTGCTAGAGACCCCACTAGCGGTTCATACAATGAGCAGTTCTTC. Translation: CSARDPTSGSYNEQFF.

The chain combines TRBV29-1 with TRBJ2-7; 8 nucleotides match TRBD1. The CDR3 loop spans 15 amino acids. Germline CDR1 reads SQVTM; CDR2 reads ANQGSEA. The V segment lost 6 bases and the J segment 6 bases; nucleotides outside the gene matches: 16. The CDR3 reads CSVSGGADLGAEQYF. CDR3 DNA: TGCAGCGTCTCAGGGGGCGCCGACCTGGGGGCCGAGCAGTACTTC.

The rearrangement links TRBV7-9 to TRBJ2-7; D may be TRBD2 (8 bases). Germline values: CDR1 SEHNR, CDR2 FQNEAQ (reference sequence). Trimming removed 5 bases from V and 3 bases from J, with 17 bases in between. The CDR3 consists of 15 residues. The CDR3 DNA reads TGTGCCAGCAGCACTAGACAGGGACTAGTCTACGAGCAGTACTTC. This sequence encodes CASSTRQGLVYEQYF.

Regarding this clonotype: The junction does not match germline at one end; this may be a read error. V gene TRBV27 combines with J gene TRBJ2-6, with D possibly being TRBD1 or TRBD2 (5 bases each). CDR1 MNHEY and CDR2 SMNVEV come from the germline V gene (reference sequence). The CDR3 is 13 residues long. Here the CDR3 reads CASSLSGASVLTF. The CDR3, as DNA: TGTGCCAGCAGTTTATCCGGGGCCAGCGTCCTGACTTTC.

The chain employs TRBV7-2 and TRBJ2-1, with 13 nucleotides matching TRBD2. Germline V gene lookup returns CDR1 SGHTA and CDR2 FQGNSA. There are 16 residues in the CDR3. Unmatched junction bases numbered 8, after V lost 5 bases and J lost 7 bases. The CDR3 sequence: CASSPILAGGPNEQFF. DNA for the CDR3: TGTGCCAGCAGCCCTATACTAGCGGGAGGGCCGAATGAGCAGTTCTTC.

The gene calls are TRBV2 and TRBJ1-2; unclear D gene. CDR1 SNHLY and CDR2 FYNNEI come from the germline V gene. Trimming removed 7 bases at V and 0 bases at J, with 9 bases between. The CDR3 loop spans 13 amino acids. CDR3 DNA: TGTGCCAGCAATGCGGGGACTAACTATGGCTACACCTTC. Its protein product is CASNAGTNYGYTF.

This clonotype was counted only a few times. The rearrangement joins TRBV20-1 to TRBJ2-7; D gene uncertain. Trimming stripped 1 base from V and 6 bases from J, with 19 bases between. CDR1 DFQATT and CDR2 SNEGSKA come from the germline V gene (reference sequence). There are 15 residues in the CDR3. CDR3 sequence reads: CSARVNNQVIGEQYF. The CDR3 DNA is TGCAGTGCTAGAGTTAATAATCAGGTTATAGGCGAGCAGTACTTC.

The chain is built from TRBV28 and TRBJ1-5, with TRBD1 identical over 7 bases. The trim removed 8 bases at V and 3 bases at J, leaving 7 bases unmatched. This CDR3 has 14 residues. Germline V CDR1 and CDR2: MDHEN, SYDVKM. The CDR3 DNA sequence: TGTGCCAGCGACCCGACAGGGCCCAATCAGCCCCAGCATTTT. It codes for CASDPTGPNQPQHF. Variable domain in full (rest from reference TRBV28 and TRBJ1-5): DVKVTQSSRYLVKRTGEKVFLECVQDMDHENMFWYRQDPGLGLRLIYFSYDVKMKEKGDIPEGYSVSREKKERFSLILESASTNQTSMYLCASDPTGPNQPQHFGDGTRLSIL.

The chain combines TRBV20-1 with TRBJ2-1; 9 bases agree with TRBD2. The CDR3 totals 15 residues. Trimming cost V 1 base and J 8 bases; bases outside gene matches: 9. Germline CDR1 and CDR2: DFQATT and SNEGSKA (reference sequence). CDR3 sequence reads: CSARGLADIQDEQFF. The CDR3 nucleotides read TGCAGTGCTAGAGGACTAGCGGACATTCAAGATGAGCAGTTCTTC.

This sequence joins TRBV12-3 or TRBV12-4 and TRBJ1-2; no reliable D call. The germline V and J ends were trimmed by 4 bases and 4 bases, with 13 bases remaining between them. The CDR3 extends over 14 amino acids. The CDR3 DNA follows: TGTGCCAGCAGTTATGGAGTCACTCCCTATGGCTACACCTTC. It specifies CASSYGVTPYGYTF.

J is TRBJ2-2 and V is TRBV4-1; 11 bases agree with TRBD1. The CDR3 has 15 amino acids. V shed 4 bases and J 6 bases; nucleotides not matched to a gene: 4. Looked up from germline, CDR1 is MGHRA and CDR2 is YSYEKL. The DNA for the CDR3 is TGCGCCAGCAGCCGTCCGGGACAGGGGGCCGGGGAGCTGTTTTTT. It encodes CASSRPGQGAGELFF.

J is TRBJ1-5 and V is TRBV4-1; 10 bases fit TRBD1. Germline CDR1 MGHRA, CDR2 YSYEKL. This CDR3 has 15 residues. V was pared by 3 bases and J by 7 bases, with 6 bases of the junction left unmatched. The CDR3 region has the DNA TGCGCCAGCAGCCAGGCCGACAGGGGGCTGCAGCCCCAGCATTTT. Encoded protein: CASSQADRGLQPQHF.

The V gene is TRBV30, the J gene TRBJ2-1; D is unresolved. Trimming removed 5 bases at V and 6 bases at J, with 5 bases between. Germline V gene sequence: CDR1 GTSNPN, CDR2 SVGIG (reference sequence). The CDR3 extends over 10 amino acids. CDR3 DNA: TGTGCCTGGGCTTTCAATGAGCAGTTCTTC. Amino acid sequence: CAWAFNEQFF.

The gene calls are TRBV6-5 and TRBJ2-3, with TRBD2 matching 8 bases. The CDR3 contains 16 residues. Looked up from germline, CDR1 is MNHEY and CDR2 is SVGAGI. V trimming: 4 bases; J trimming: 5 bases; junction bases outside the gene matches: 11. The CDR3 reads CASSSTLGTRGDTQYF. The CDR3 DNA is TGTGCCAGCAGTTCTACCTTGGGGACTAGGGGAGATACGCAGTATTTT.

The chain links TRBV7-6 to TRBJ1-2; 11 nucleotides match TRBD1. The V and J ends lost 3 bases and 3 bases, in that order; junction bases with no gene match: 3. Germline CDR1 SGHVS, CDR2 FNYEAQ. This CDR3 contains 15 residues. DNA for the CDR3: TGTGCCAGCAGCTTCCGGGACAGGGGGGACTATGGCTACACCTTC. It specifies CASSFRDRGDYGYTF.

This clonotype was counted a few times. This chain links TRBV10-3 with TRBJ2-7, with a weak D call TRBD1 (6 bases). Trimming left V 8 bases short and J 0 bases short, with 8 bases between. This CDR3 spans 12 amino acids. Per the germline V gene, CDR1 is ENHRY and CDR2 is SYGVKD. Written as DNA, the CDR3 is TGTGCCATCGCAGGGGTCTCCTACGAGCAGTACTTC. Translating gives CAIAGVSYEQYF.

The chain has TRBV9 and TRBJ2-5, with D possibly called TRBD1 or TRBD2 (5 bases each). The V and J ends lost 4 bases and 5 bases respectively, with 15 bases between them. The CDR3 spans 14 residues. Germline V gene sequence: CDR1 SGDLS, CDR2 YYNGEE. In DNA form, the CDR3 reads TGTGCCAGCAGCTCATGGGACGGACGGGAGACCCAGTACTTC. Encoded protein: CASSSWDGRETQYF.

The table lists this clonotype with a count of one. The chain carries TRBV7-9 and TRBJ1-2; D ambiguous. Germline lookup yields CDR1 SEHNR and CDR2 FQNEAQ (reference sequence). Trimming took 3 bases from V and 4 from J, leaving 12 bases between them. This CDR3 has 14 residues. CDR3 coding DNA: TGTGCCAGCAGCTTGTGGGAATCGGGCTATGGCTACACCTTC. This codes for CASSLWESGYGYTF.